These T cell receptor beta chains were read from a single sample in a study of vaccination and CD4 T cells after COVID-19. Their antigen targets remain unknown. TCRdb reanalysed the PCR reads using MiXCR and keeps one entry per CDR3 protein. The table has around 8,000 distinct CDR3 sequences, around 50% seen once. Sequencing was performed on CD4+ T cells from blood, cultured in vitro. The receptor set was obtained from a human donor who had recovered from COVID-19. Each CDR3 is given with its conserved first and last residue. A D gene is named only where the DNA matches it firmly. Expanded clones are given a class, and other clones once, few, many or no size at all.

CDR3 length	clone size	V gene	J gene	D gene	CDR3 DNA	CDR3 protein
15	NA	TRBV5-1	TRBJ2-7	TRBD1	TGCGCCAGCAGCCCCCCCGGACAGGGAACGCACGAGCAGTACTTC	CASSPPGQGTHEQYF
13	NA	TRBV10-1	TRBJ2-7	NA	TGCGCCAGCAAAATTCAGGGCTCCTACGAGCAGTACTTC	CASKIQGSYEQYF
13	once	TRBV20-1	TRBJ2-7	NA	TGCAGTGCTACGGGACAAGCGGGCTCCGAGCAGTACTTC	CSATGQAGSEQYF
15	NA	TRBV5-3	TRBJ2-7	NA	TGTGCCAGCAGCTTGCTGGGCAGGGGGGCCTACGAGCAGTACTTC	CASSLLGRGAYEQYF
14	NA	TRBV6-2/TRBV6-3	TRBJ2-1	NA	TGTGCCAGCAGTTCTAGACAGACCCACAATGAGCAGTTCTTC	CASSSRQTHNEQFF
13	NA	TRBV11-2	TRBJ2-1	TRBD2	TGTGCCAGCAGCAATAGCGGGGGTTTCAACTCTTTCTTC	CASSNSGGFNSFF
13	NA	TRBV5-1	TRBJ1-2	NA	TGCGCCAGCAGCCTGGAGGGAGGATCTGGCTACACCTTC	CASSLEGGSGYTF
13	NA	TRBV28	TRBJ2-7	NA	TGTGCCAGCAGTTCGATGACCACCTACGAGCAGTACTTC	CASSSMTTYEQYF
16	NA	TRBV20-1	TRBJ2-3	TRBD2	TGCAGTGCTAGCGGACTAGCGGGATCTAGCTCAGATACGCAGTATTTT	CSASGLAGSSSDTQYF
13	NA	TRBV10-2	TRBJ1-1	TRBD1	TGCGCCACCTGGGACAGGATGAACACTGAAGCTTTCTTT	CATWDRMNTEAFF
15	NA	TRBV11-2	TRBJ2-7	TRBD1	TGTGCCAGCAGCTTGGAAAACAGGGGATCCTACGAGCAGTACTTC	CASSLENRGSYEQYF
18	NA	TRBV6-2/TRBV6-3	TRBJ2-1	TRBD2	TGTGCCAGCATCGGGACTAGCGGGAGGACTAGCTCCTACAATGAGCAGTTCTTC	CASIGTSGRTSSYNEQFF
12	NA	TRBV7-9	TRBJ1-2	TRBD1	TGTGCCAGCAGCAAGACAGGGTTTGGCTACACCTTC	CASSKTGFGYTF
15	few	TRBV6-4	TRBJ2-3	TRBD2	TGTGCCAGCAGCCTAGCGGGGGGGCCGGGGAATACGCAGTATTTT	CASSLAGGPGNTQYF
15	NA	TRBV19	TRBJ1-5	NA	TGTGCCAGTAGTCCAAGACCTCAGGGAAATCAGCCCCAGCATTTT	CASSPRPQGNQPQHF
13	NA	TRBV19	TRBJ1-4	NA	TGTGCCAGTAGGCCGGGACGGTATGAAAAACTGTTTTTT	CASRPGRYEKLFF
15	few	TRBV7-2	TRBJ2-2	NA	TGTGCCAGCAGCTTATCCGGGATGAGCACCGGGGAGCTGTTTTTT	CASSLSGMSTGELFF
11	few	TRBV20-1	TRBJ2-3	NA	TGCAGTGCTAGGGGGCCAGATACGCAGTATTTT	CSARGPDTQYF
17	NA	TRBV27	TRBJ2-5	TRBD1	TGTGCCAGCAGTCCTGGGACAGGGAGGTCGATGCAAGAGACCCAGTACTTC	CASSPGTGRSMQETQYF
15	NA	TRBV19	TRBJ2-4	NA	TGTGCCAGTAGTAGCGTGGATCTAGCCAAAAACATTCAGTACTTC	CASSSVDLAKNIQYF
14	NA	TRBV6-1	TRBJ2-7	NA	TGTGCCAGCAGTGAAGGAGGGAGCTCCTACGAGCAGTACTTC	CASSEGGSSYEQYF
16	few	TRBV6-5	TRBJ2-3	TRBD2	TGTGCCAGCAGTTACCGAGCGGGGATTAGCACAGATACGCAGTATTTT	CASSYRAGISTDTQYF
15	NA	TRBV19	TRBJ2-1	TRBD1	TGTGCCAGTAGTATCATCACCGGGACAGGCAATGAGCAGTTCTTC	CASSIITGTGNEQFF
16	NA	TRBV4-3	TRBJ1-4	TRBD1	TGCGCCAGCAGCCAAGCGGAGGGGGCATATAATGAAAAACTGTTTTTT	CASSQAEGAYNEKLFF
17	NA	TRBV19	TRBJ2-3	TRBD1	TGTGCCAGTAGTCTTGGGACAGGGGGCCCCCTCACAGATACGCAGTATTTT	CASSLGTGGPLTDTQYF
15	NA	TRBV6-5	TRBJ1-5	NA	TGTGCCAGCAGTTACCGTCCCGACAGCACCCAGCCCCAGCATTTT	CASSYRPDSTQPQHF
15	NA	TRBV7-3	TRBJ2-3	NA	TGTGCCAGCAGCTTAATCCCCACAGGCTCAGATACGCAGTATTTT	CASSLIPTGSDTQYF
14	NA	TRBV20-1	TRBJ1-4	TRBD1	TGCAGTGCTAGAAAGGGGGCGGGTAATGAAAAACTGTTTTTT	CSARKGAGNEKLFF
14	NA	TRBV20-1	TRBJ2-2	NA	TGCAGTGCTAGTACCAGGACCAACACCGGGGAGCTGTTTTTT	CSASTRTNTGELFF
16	NA	TRBV11-3	TRBJ2-3	TRBD2	TGTGCCAGCAGCCCCCAACTCGGGGGGGGCACAGATACGCAGTATTTT	CASSPQLGGGTDTQYF
14	NA	TRBV2	TRBJ1-5	NA	TGTGCCACCACCCGGGAGGGGGGCAATCAGCCCCAGCATTTT	CATTREGGNQPQHF
17	once	TRBV7-8	TRBJ2-2	TRBD2	TGTGCCAGCAGCCCCAGAGAGCGGGGGGCTGGTACCGGGGAGCTGTTTTTT	CASSPRERGAGTGELFF
16	few	TRBV5-1	TRBJ1-3	NA	TGCGCCAGCAGCCCATTGACGGTTAGCTCTGGAAACACCATATATTTT	CASSPLTVSSGNTIYF
14	few	TRBV14	TRBJ2-5	NA	TGTGCCAGCAGCCCCAGACAGCTGCAAGAGACCCAGTACTTC	CASSPRQLQETQYF
19	medium-sized	TRBV24-1	TRBJ1-5	NA	TGTGCCACCAGTGAGACTCAGGGATTTAAGGGTTCCGGCAATCAGCCCCAGCATTTT	CATSETQGFKGSGNQPQHF
14	NA	TRBV9	TRBJ2-1	TRBD1	TGTGCCAGCAGCGTAGCTGGGACAGGGGATGAGCAGTTCTTC	CASSVAGTGDEQFF
16	NA	TRBV5-1	TRBJ2-5	TRBD2	TGCGCCAGCAGCTACCCTAGCGGGGGAATACAAGAGACCCAGTACTTC	CASSYPSGGIQETQYF
15	few	TRBV19	TRBJ2-5	TRBD1	TGTGCCAGTAGTATACGGACAGGGCCCCAAGAGACCCAGTACTTC	CASSIRTGPQETQYF
15	NA	TRBV7-9	TRBJ1-1	NA	TGTGCCAGCAGCCTGCGGACGGACGGAGGCACTGAAGCTTTCTTT	CASSLRTDGGTEAFF
16	NA	TRBV20-1	TRBJ1-5	NA	TGCAGTGCTAGAGATCCCCGGGGTGGGGCGGATCAGCCCCAGCATTTT	CSARDPRGGADQPQHF
15	NA	TRBV7-3	TRBJ2-1	TRBD1	TGTGCCAGCAGCTCGGGGACAGGGGACTACAATGAGCAGTTCTTC	CASSSGTGDYNEQFF
15	few	TRBV24-1	TRBJ2-1	TRBD1	TGTGCCACCAGTGATCCCGGACAGGGGAATTATGAGCAGTTCTTC	CATSDPGQGNYEQFF
13	NA	TRBV28	TRBJ2-4	NA	TGTGCCAGCATAGGGGGTTCCAAAAACATTCAGTACTTC	CASIGGSKNIQYF
15	few	TRBV25-1	TRBJ2-5	NA	TGTGCCAGCAGTGAACTCGGGGCGCCCCAAGAGACCCAGTACTTC	CASSELGAPQETQYF
13	few	TRBV20-1	TRBJ1-5	TRBD1	TGCAGTGCTGCAAAGGGGGCAAATCAGCCCCAGCATTTT	CSAAKGANQPQHF
16	NA	TRBV27	TRBJ1-1	NA	TGTGCCAGCAGTTACACCCGGACACTTTTGAACACTGAAGCTTTCTTT	CASSYTRTLLNTEAFF
14	few	TRBV12-3/TRBV12-4	TRBJ1-5	NA	TGTGCCAGCAGTTTGTCACAGTTTCATCAGCCCCAGCATTTT	CASSLSQFHQPQHF
14	few	TRBV19	TRBJ1-2	TRBD1	TGTGCCAGTAGTATAGGGGGACAGCTCTATGGCTACACCTTC	CASSIGGQLYGYTF
13	NA	TRBV3-1	TRBJ1-1	NA	TGTGCCAGCAGCCATAGGTATCAGGGTGAAGCTTTCTTT	CASSHRYQGEAFF
16	few	TRBV15	TRBJ2-2	TRBD2	TGTGCCACCAGCAGAGCGGCTAGCGGACCCACCGGGGAGCTGTTTTTT	CATSRAASGPTGELFF
14	NA	TRBV18	TRBJ2-7	TRBD1	TGTGCCAGCTCACCTCGACAGGGGACCTACGAGCAGTACTTC	CASSPRQGTYEQYF
13	NA	TRBV2	TRBJ2-7	NA	TGTGCCAGCAGTGAGCTTGAGGACTACGAGCAGTACTTC	CASSELEDYEQYF
15	NA	TRBV27	TRBJ1-1	NA	TGTGCCAGCAGTCCACGGAAGACTGGGAACACTGAAGCTTTCTTT	CASSPRKTGNTEAFF
13	few	TRBV20-1	TRBJ1-5	NA	TGCAGTGCTACCCTCGGGGGCGGTCAGCCCCAGCATTTT	CSATLGGGQPQHF
18	NA	TRBV4-3	TRBJ2-1	TRBD2	TGCGCCAGCAGCCAAGGATTCAATTCAGCGGGAGAGAACAATGAGCAGTTCTTC	CASSQGFNSAGENNEQFF
15	NA	TRBV5-1	TRBJ2-7	TRBD2	TGCGCCAGCAGCCGGATGCGGGGCGGGAGCTACGAGCAGTACTTC	CASSRMRGGSYEQYF
15	once	TRBV5-4	TRBJ2-1	NA	TGTGCCAGCAGCTTGGGAGGGAGCTCCTACAATGAGCAGTTCTTC	CASSLGGSSYNEQFF
16	NA	TRBV5-1	TRBJ2-3	TRBD2	TGCGCCAGCAGCTCGACTAGCGGGGGGGCAACAGATACGCAGTATTTT	CASSSTSGGATDTQYF
19	NA	TRBV11-2	TRBJ1-1	TRBD1	TGCGCCAGCAGCCAGGACAGGGCATTGGACTTACAAATGAACACTGAAGCTTTCTTT	CASSQDRALDLQMNTEAFF
14	NA	TRBV20-1	TRBJ2-3	TRBD1	TGCAGTGTCGCGGACAGGGGGTGGATAGATACGCAGTATTTT	CSVADRGWIDTQYF